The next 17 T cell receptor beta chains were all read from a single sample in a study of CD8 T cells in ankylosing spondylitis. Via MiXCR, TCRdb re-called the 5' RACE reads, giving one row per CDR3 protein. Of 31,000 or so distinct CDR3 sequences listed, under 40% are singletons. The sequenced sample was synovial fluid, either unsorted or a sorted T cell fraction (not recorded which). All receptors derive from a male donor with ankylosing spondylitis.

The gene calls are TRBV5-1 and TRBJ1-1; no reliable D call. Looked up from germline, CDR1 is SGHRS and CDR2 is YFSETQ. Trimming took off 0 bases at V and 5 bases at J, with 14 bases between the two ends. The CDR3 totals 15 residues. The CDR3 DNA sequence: TGCGCCAGCAGCTTGGCGGCCCCCGAGGAGACTGAAGCTTTCTTT. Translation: CASSLAAPEETEAFF.

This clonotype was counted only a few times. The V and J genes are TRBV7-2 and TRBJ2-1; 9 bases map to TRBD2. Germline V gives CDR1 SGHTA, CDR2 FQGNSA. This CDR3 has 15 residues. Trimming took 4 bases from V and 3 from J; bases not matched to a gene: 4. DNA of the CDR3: TGTGCCAGCAGCTCGGGACTAGCAGTCTACAATGAGCAGTTCTTC. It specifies CASSSGLAVYNEQFF.

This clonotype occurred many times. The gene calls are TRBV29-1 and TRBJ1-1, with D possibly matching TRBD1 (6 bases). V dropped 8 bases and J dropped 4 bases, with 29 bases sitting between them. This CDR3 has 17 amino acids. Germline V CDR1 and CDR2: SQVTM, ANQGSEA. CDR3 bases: TGCAGCACTACCGGGTCCTACTCGGAGTACAGGGTCACTGAAGCTTTCTTT. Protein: CSTTGSYSEYRVTEAFF.

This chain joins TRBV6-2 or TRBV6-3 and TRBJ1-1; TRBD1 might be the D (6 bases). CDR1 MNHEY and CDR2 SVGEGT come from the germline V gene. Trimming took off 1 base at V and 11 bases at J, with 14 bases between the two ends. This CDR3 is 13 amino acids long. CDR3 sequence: CASSYYQGIEAFF. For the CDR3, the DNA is TGTGCCAGCAGTTACTACCAGGGGATTGAGGCTTTCTTT.

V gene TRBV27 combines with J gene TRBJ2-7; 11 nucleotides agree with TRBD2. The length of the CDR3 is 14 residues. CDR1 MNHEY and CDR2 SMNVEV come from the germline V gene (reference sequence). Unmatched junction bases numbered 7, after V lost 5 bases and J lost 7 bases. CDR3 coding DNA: TGTGCCAGCAGTGTAGCGGGAGGGCCGTGGGAGCAGTACTTC. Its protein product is CASSVAGGPWEQYF.

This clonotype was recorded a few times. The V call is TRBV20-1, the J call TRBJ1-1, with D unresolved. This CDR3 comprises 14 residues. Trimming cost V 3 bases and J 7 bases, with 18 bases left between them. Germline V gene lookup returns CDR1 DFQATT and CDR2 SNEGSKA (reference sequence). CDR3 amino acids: CSARVQRGVGEAFF. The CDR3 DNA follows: TGCAGTGCTAGGGTCCAACGCGGGGTCGGTGAAGCTTTCTTT.

CDR3 sequence: CASSSSATGKNIQYF. CDR3 bases: TGTGCCAGCAGCTCGTCGGCGACAGGGAAAAACATTCAGTACTTC. This rearrangement joins TRBV7-8 to TRBJ2-4; 7 bases line up with TRBD1. CDR1 is SGHVS and CDR2 is FQNEAQ in the germline V gene. V was clipped by 4 bases and J by 4 bases; unmatched bases: 7. CDR3 length equals 15 residues.

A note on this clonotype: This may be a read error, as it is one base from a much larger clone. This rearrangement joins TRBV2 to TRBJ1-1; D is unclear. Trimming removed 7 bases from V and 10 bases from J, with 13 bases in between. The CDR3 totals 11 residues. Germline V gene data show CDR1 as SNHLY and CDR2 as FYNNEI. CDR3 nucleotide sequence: TGTGCCAGCACGTACACTCCGGTAGCTTTCTTT. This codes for CASTYTPVAFF.

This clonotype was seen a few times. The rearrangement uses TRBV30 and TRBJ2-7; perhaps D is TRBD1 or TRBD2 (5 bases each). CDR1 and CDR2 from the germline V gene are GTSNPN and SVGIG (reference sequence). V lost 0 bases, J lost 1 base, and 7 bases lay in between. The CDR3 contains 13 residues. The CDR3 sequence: CAWSVGDSYEQYF. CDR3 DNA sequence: TGTGCCTGGAGTGTGGGGGATTCCTACGAGCAGTACTTC.

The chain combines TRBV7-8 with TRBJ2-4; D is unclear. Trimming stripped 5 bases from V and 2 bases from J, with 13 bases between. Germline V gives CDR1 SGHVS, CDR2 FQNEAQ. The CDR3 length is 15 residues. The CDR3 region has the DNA TGTGCCAGCAGCCCTCGGACCGGAACCAAAAACATTCAGTACTTC. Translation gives CASSPRTGTKNIQYF.

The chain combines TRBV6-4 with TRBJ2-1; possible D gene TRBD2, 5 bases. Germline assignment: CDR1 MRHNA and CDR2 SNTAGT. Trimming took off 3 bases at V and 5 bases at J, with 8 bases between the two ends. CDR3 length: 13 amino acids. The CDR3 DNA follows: TGTGCCAGCAGTGATGTAGCGAACAATGAGCAGTTCTTC. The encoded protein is CASSDVANNEQFF.

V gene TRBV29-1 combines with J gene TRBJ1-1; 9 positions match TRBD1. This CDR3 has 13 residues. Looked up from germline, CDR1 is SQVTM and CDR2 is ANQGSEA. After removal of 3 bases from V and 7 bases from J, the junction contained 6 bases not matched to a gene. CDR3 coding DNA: TGCAGCGTTGAGAGGGGACAGGGTTTTGAAGCTTTCTTT. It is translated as CSVERGQGFEAFF.

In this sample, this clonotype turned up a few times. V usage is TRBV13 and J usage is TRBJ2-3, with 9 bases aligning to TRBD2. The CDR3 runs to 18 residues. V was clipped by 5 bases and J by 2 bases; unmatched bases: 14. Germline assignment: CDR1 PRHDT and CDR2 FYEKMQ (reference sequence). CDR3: CASSTYATSGATTDTQYF. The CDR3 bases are TGTGCCAGCAGCACCTATGCGACTAGCGGAGCGACCACAGATACGCAGTATTTT.

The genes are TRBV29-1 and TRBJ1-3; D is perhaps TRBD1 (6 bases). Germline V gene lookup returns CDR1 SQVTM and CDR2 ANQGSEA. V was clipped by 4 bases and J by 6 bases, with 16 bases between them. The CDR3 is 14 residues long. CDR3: CSVVGDNVENTIYF. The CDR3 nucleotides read TGCAGCGTTGTCGGGGACAATGTAGAAAACACCATATATTTT.

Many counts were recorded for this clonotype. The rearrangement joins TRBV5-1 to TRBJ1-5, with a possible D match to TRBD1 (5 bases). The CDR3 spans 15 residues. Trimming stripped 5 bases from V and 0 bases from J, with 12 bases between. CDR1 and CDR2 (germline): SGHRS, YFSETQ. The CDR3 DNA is TGCGCCAGCAGGGTGGGGCTAGATAGCAATCAGCCCCAGCATTTT. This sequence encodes CASRVGLDSNQPQHF.

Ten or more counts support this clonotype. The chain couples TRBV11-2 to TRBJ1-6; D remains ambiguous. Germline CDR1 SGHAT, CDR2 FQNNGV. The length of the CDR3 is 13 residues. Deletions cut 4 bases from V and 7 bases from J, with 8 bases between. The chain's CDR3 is CASSSMGNSPLHF. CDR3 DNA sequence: TGTGCCAGCAGCTCTATGGGGAATTCACCCCTCCACTTT.

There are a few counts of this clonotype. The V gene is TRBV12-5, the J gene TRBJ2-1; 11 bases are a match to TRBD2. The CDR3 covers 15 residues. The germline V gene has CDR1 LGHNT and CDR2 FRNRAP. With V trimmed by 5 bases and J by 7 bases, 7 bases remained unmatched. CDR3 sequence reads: CASGPTSGRGNEQFF. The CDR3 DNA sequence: TGTGCTAGTGGTCCTACTAGCGGGAGAGGGAATGAGCAGTTCTTC.